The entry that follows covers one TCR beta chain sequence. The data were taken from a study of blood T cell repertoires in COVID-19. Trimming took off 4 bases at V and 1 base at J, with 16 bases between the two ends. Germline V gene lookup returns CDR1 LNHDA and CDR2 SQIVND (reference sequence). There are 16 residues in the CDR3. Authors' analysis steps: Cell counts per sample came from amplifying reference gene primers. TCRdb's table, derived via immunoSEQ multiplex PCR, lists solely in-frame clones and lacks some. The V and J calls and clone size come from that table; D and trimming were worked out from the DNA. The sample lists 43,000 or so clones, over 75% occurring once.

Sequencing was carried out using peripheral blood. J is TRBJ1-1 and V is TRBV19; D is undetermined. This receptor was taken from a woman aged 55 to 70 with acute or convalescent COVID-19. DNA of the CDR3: TGTGCCAGTAGTACCTCCGTGGGAGGACGGAACACTGAAGCTTTCTTT. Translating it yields CASSTSVGGRNTEAFF.